This entry features one T cell receptor (beta chain) sequence. Its antigen is as yet unknown. The data stem from a study of cytomegalovirus exposure and HLA in healthy donors. The wider study: The 90 to 150 validation repertoires used the same platform as the approximately 700 first-cohort repertoires (as reported by a later analysis).

Here immunoSEQ multiplex PCR was the method, and the copy in TCRdb shows in-frame clones only, minus some. This sample has tens of thousands of clones; more than 75% occur once, and the top ten carry roughly 1.9%. Germline loops: CDR1 SGDLS, CDR2 YYNGEE. The CDR3 totals 16 residues. Trimming shortened V by 4 bases and J by 0 bases, and 13 bases separated the two germline ends. Overall study results and limits: For most TCR sequences rarity was the rule, although some public TCRs occurred in many donors. Cytomegalovirus association was assigned to about 180 TCR beta chains.

These donors were members of the approximately 120-subject validation cohort, a group separate from the approximately 680-subject first cohort. The rearrangement joins TRBV9 to TRBJ1-4, with D hard to call. The receptor's source is a man aged 25 to 40 in good health and CMV-seronegative. Sequenced material: PBMCs. The CDR3 region has the DNA TGTGCCAGCAGCTTCCGGGGAGAAACAACTAATGAAAAACTGTTTTTT. Residues: CASSFRGETTNEKLFF.